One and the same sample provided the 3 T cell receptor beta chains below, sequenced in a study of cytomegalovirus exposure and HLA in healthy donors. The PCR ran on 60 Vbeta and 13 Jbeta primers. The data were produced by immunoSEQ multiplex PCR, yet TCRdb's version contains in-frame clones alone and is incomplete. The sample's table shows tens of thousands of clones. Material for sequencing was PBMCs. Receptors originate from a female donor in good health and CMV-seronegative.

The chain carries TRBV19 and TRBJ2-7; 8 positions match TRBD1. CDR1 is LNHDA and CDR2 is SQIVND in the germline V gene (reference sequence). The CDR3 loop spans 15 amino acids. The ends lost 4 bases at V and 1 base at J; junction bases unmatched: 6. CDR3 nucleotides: TGTGCCAGTAGTAGGGGGACAGGATCTTCCTACGAGCAGTACTTC. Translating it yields CASSRGTGSSYEQYF.

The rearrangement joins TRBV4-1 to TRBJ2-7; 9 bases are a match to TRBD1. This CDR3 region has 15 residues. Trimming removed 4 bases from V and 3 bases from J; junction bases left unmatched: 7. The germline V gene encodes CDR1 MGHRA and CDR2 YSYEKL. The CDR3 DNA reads TGCGCCAGCAGCCCCCGGACAGGGGATCTCTACGAGCAGTACTTC. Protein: CASSPRTGDLYEQYF.

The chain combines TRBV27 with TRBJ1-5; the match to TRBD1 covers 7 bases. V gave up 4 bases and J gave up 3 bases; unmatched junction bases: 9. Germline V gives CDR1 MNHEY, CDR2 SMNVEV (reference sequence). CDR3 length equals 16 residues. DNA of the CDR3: TGTGCCAGCAGTTCGGTTTCACAGGGGATCAATCAGCCCCAGCATTTT. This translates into CASSSVSQGINQPQHF.